The rows below give T cell receptor beta chains drawn from one sample of a study of cytomegalovirus exposure and HLA in healthy donors. Sequencing used immunoSEQ multiplex PCR; TCRdb keeps in-frame clones, though not all of them. The table records 85,000 to 120,000 clones, approximately 71% of them present only once. The source material was PBMCs. The receptor set was obtained from a man aged 40-49 years in good health and CMV-seronegative. CDR3s include the opening cysteine and the closing phenylalanine or tryptophan. The D gene is left open where the match is weak. The listing skips clone size in some rows; elsewhere it reads once, few, many or a size class.

size	D	V	J	DNA	CDR3
NA	NA	TRBV27	TRBJ1-2	TGTGCCAGCAGTTTAAAACAGAACTATGGCTACACCTTC	CASSLKQNYGYTF
few	NA	TRBV5-1	TRBJ2-7	TGCGCCAGCAGCTTGGTCCCAGGCTCCTACGAGCAGTACTTC	CASSLVPGSYEQYF
few	TRBD1	TRBV10-3	TRBJ1-6	TGTGCCATCACCCAGGGGGATTCACCCCTCCACTTT	CAITQGDSPLHF
NA	NA	TRBV2	TRBJ1-2	TGTGCCAGCAGTGATATCGAGAAATTTAACTATGGCTACACCTTC	CASSDIEKFNYGYTF
NA	NA	TRBV7-6	TRBJ1-1	TGTGCCAGCAGCCTTCGGACTGCCAACACTGAAGCTTTCTTT	CASSLRTANTEAFF
NA	NA	TRBV7-9	TRBJ2-1	TGTGCCAGCACCCGGCGGGCGTCCAGACGCAATGAGCAGTTCTTC	CASTRRASRRNEQFF
NA	TRBD2	TRBV5-1	TRBJ2-5	TGCGCCAGCAGTCGACTAGCGGAAACTCAAGAGACCCAGTACTTC	CASSRLAETQETQYF
NA	TRBD1	TRBV28	TRBJ2-7	TGTGCCACCCTACCGGGGCAGGGGGAATACGAGCAGTACTTC	CATLPGQGEYEQYF
NA	NA	TRBV29-1	TRBJ1-2	TGCAGCGTTGAGGAGAAAAATCGCTACACCTTC	CSVEEKNRYTF
NA	TRBD2	TRBV5-1	TRBJ2-3	TGCGCCAGCAGCTTGGTGGCTAGCGGGGGGAATACGCAGTATTTT	CASSLVASGGNTQYF
NA	NA	TRBV18	TRBJ1-1	TGTGCCAGCTCACCACCGAGGACTTCGACTGAAGCTTTCTTT	CASSPPRTSTEAFF
NA	NA	TRBV14	TRBJ2-5	TGTGCCAGCAGCCAAGATAATAGCCTGGGGACCCAGTACTTC	CASSQDNSLGTQYF
NA	NA	TRBV5-1	TRBJ2-3	TGCGCCAGCAGCTTGGTTGGGCCGGTTACAGATACGCAGTATTTT	CASSLVGPVTDTQYF
NA	TRBD2	TRBV6-6	TRBJ2-1	TGTGCCAGCAGTTATGAACTAGCGGGGGCCAATGAGCAGTTCTTC	CASSYELAGANEQFF
NA	NA	TRBV27	TRBJ2-7	TGTGCCAGCAGTTTCTCGACAGATACCTACGAGCAGTACTTC	CASSFSTDTYEQYF
few	TRBD1	TRBV4-1	TRBJ1-2	TGCGCCAGCAGCCAAGATGTCGGGACAGGGGGTGGCTACACCTTC	CASSQDVGTGGGYTF
few	TRBD1	TRBV6-1	TRBJ2-7	TGTGCCAGCAGTGTCACAGGGGAAACCTACGAGCAGTACTTC	CASSVTGETYEQYF
NA	NA	TRBV5-6	TRBJ2-5	TGTGCCAGCACAGGGGTCGGGGAGACCCAGTACTTC	CASTGVGETQYF
NA	NA	TRBV2	TRBJ2-5	TGTGCCAGCAGCCGAGCCTCGTCCCAAGAGACCCAGTACTTC	CASSRASSQETQYF
NA	NA	TRBV29-1	TRBJ2-2	TGCAGCGCAGGCATCGGTGGGTCCACCGGGGAGCTGTTTTTT	CSAGIGGSTGELFF
NA	NA	TRBV7-8	TRBJ1-1	TGTGCCAGCAGCCGATGGATTCGGGGGGTGAACACTGAAGCTTTCTTT	CASSRWIRGVNTEAFF
NA	NA	TRBV5-1	TRBJ1-2	TGCGCCAGCAGCTTGGCCCTAGCCGCGGGGGAAGGCTACACCTTC	CASSLALAAGEGYTF
NA	NA	TRBV10-3	TRBJ1-5	TGTGCCATCAGTTCACAGAGCAATCAGCCCCAGCATTTT	CAISSQSNQPQHF
NA	TRBD2	TRBV29-1	TRBJ2-3	TGCAGCGTTGGGACTAGCGGGGATACGCAGTATTTT	CSVGTSGDTQYF
NA	TRBD2	TRBV5-1	TRBJ2-2	TGCGCCAGCAGCTTGGCGGCTAGCGGGGGCACCGGGGAGCTGTTTTTT	CASSLAASGGTGELFF
NA	NA	TRBV5-1	TRBJ2-7	TGCGCCAGCAGCGCAAAATTGAGGGAGCAGTACTTC	CASSAKLREQYF
NA	TRBD2	TRBV9	TRBJ2-5	TGTGCCAGCAGCGTAGGAGCGGGGGGGCGCCCAGAGACCCAGTACTTC	CASSVGAGGRPETQYF
NA	NA	TRBV2	TRBJ2-2	TGTGCCAGCAGTCTATACGGGGCGAACACCGGGGAGCTGTTTTTT	CASSLYGANTGELFF
NA	TRBD2	TRBV11-2	TRBJ2-5	TGTGCCAGCAGCTCCGGGTCTAGCGGGGGGGAGACCCAGTACTTC	CASSSGSSGGETQYF
NA	NA	TRBV2	TRBJ2-7	TGTGCCAGCAGTGAAGCCCCCCGGGGGGCGGCAAAGGAGGAGCAGTACTTC	CASSEAPRGAAKEEQYF
NA	NA	TRBV19	TRBJ2-2	TGTGCCAGTAGTGTCTCAGCCGGGGAGCTGTTTTTT	CASSVSAGELFF
NA	NA	TRBV19	TRBJ1-6	TGTGCCAGTAGTATGCTGGCCGGAGCCGTAAATTCACCCCTCCACTTT	CASSMLAGAVNSPLHF
NA	TRBD1	TRBV7-9	TRBJ1-6	TGTGCCAGCAGACCGGGACAGTCTAATTCACCCCTCCACTTT	CASRPGQSNSPLHF
NA	NA	TRBV18	TRBJ1-1	TGTGCCAGCTCAACAGGGATAAACACTGAAGCTTTCTTT	CASSTGINTEAFF
NA	NA	TRBV28	TRBJ2-7	TGTGCCAGCAGGACAGTTAACTCCTACGAGCAGTACTTC	CASRTVNSYEQYF
NA	TRBD1	TRBV5-4	TRBJ2-7	TGTGCCAGCAGCTTGGGGACAGGTATATCCTACGAGCAGTACTTC	CASSLGTGISYEQYF
NA	TRBD1	TRBV18	TRBJ2-1	TGTGCCAGCTCAAAGACCCGGGACAGGGGATCCTACAATGAGCAGTTCTTC	CASSKTRDRGSYNEQFF
few	TRBD1	TRBV6-5	TRBJ1-3	TGTGCCAGCGCGACAGGGGCAGGAGGAAACACCATATATTTT	CASATGAGGNTIYF
NA	NA	TRBV2	TRBJ1-2	TGTGCCAGCACCATACAGAACTATGGCTACACCTTC	CASTIQNYGYTF
NA	TRBD1	TRBV10-2	TRBJ1-4	TGCGCCAGCACCCCAGGGGGCGGATATGAAAAACTGTTTTTT	CASTPGGGYEKLFF
NA	NA	TRBV7-9	TRBJ1-5	TGTGCCAGCAGCCCCCGCGGGGGCAATCAGCCCCAGCATTTT	CASSPRGGNQPQHF
NA	NA	TRBV5-6	TRBJ2-7	TGTGCCAGCAGCTTGAATATAGGCAGGGTCTCCTATGAGCAGTACTTC	CASSLNIGRVSYEQYF
few	TRBD2	TRBV6-5	TRBJ2-1	TGTGCCAGCAGTCAGCTAGCGGGGGCCCGTGCGGAGCAGTTCTTC	CASSQLAGARAEQFF
NA	NA	TRBV6-5	TRBJ2-3	TGTGCCAGCAGTTACTCGCATACTAGCACAGATACGCAGTATTTT	CASSYSHTSTDTQYF
once	NA	TRBV11-2	TRBJ2-3	TGTGCCAGCAGCTTTGCTAGGACAGGCACAGATACGCAGTATTTT	CASSFARTGTDTQYF
NA	TRBD2	TRBV5-1	TRBJ2-1	TGCGCCAGCAGCGGCGGGGGGGAATACAATGAGCAGTTCTTC	CASSGGGEYNEQFF
few	NA	TRBV6-5	TRBJ1-5	TGTGCCAGCCGTCGGCAGGTCAATCAGCCCCAGCATTTT	CASRRQVNQPQHF
few	TRBD1	TRBV25-1	TRBJ2-5	TGTGCCAGCAGTGTACCAGGGGGCGCGTCGGAGACCCAGTACTTC	CASSVPGGASETQYF
few	NA	TRBV5-4	TRBJ1-1	TGTGCCAGCAGCTTGATGGGAGGGGCAGAAGCTTTCTTT	CASSLMGGAEAFF
NA	TRBD1	TRBV7-2	TRBJ2-2	TGTGCCAGCAGCTTCGCCGGGACAGGGTACGGGGAGCTGTTTTTT	CASSFAGTGYGELFF
NA	TRBD1	TRBV6-6	TRBJ2-7	TGTGCCAGCAGTTACCCTAGGACAGGATTCTCCTACGAGCAGTACTTC	CASSYPRTGFSYEQYF
NA	TRBD1	TRBV18	TRBJ1-6	TGTGCCAGCTCCCGGGACAGCTATAATTCACCCCTCCACTTT	CASSRDSYNSPLHF
NA	NA	TRBV7-9	TRBJ2-7	TGTGCCAGCAGTTTGGGGCGGAGGGGCTGGTACGAGCAGTACTTC	CASSLGRRGWYEQYF
NA	NA	TRBV11-3	TRBJ2-3	TGTGCCAGCAGCTTAGATGGCGGCAGTTCCACAGATACGCAGTATTTT	CASSLDGGSSTDTQYF
NA	NA	TRBV18	TRBJ1-4	TGTGCCAGCTCACCACAAGGGGTTGCGGTGGTCGAAAAACTGTTTTTT	CASSPQGVAVVEKLFF
NA	NA	TRBV19	TRBJ1-3	TGTGCCAGTAGTACAGGCGACAGCACTCCTTCTGGAAACACCATATATTTT	CASSTGDSTPSGNTIYF
NA	NA	TRBV7-9	TRBJ1-4	TGTGCCAGCAGCTTAGGGTCTGGGCGGGATAATGAAAAACTGTTTTTT	CASSLGSGRDNEKLFF